The clone carrying this TCR beta chain was found once. What it binds is unknown. Other nucleotide sequences from this sample produce the same CDR3. Treatment reported: oral pan-JAK inhibitor, 5-10 mg twice daily. These data belong to a study of CD8+ T cells in alopecia areata. The CDR3 extends over 13 amino acids. Germline V gene sequence: CDR1 GTSNPN, CDR2 SVGIG (reference sequence). V lost 0 bases and J lost 0, with 5 bases in between. RNA extraction was followed by reverse transcription into cDNA, which acted as the sequencing template. Sequencing used immunoSEQ multiplex PCR; TCRdb keeps in-frame clones, though not all of them. The top ten clones hold 3% to 3.5% of a sample with roughly 200,000 clones, 55% to 70% of them seen once. General study points: Patients shared TCRs less clearly than mice did, possibly owing to HLA. Alphabeta T cells residing in normal skin are also sequenced in scalp samples. The presence of one nonresponder keeps the tie between baseline CD8+ expansion and response uncertain. Especially in alopecia totalis/universalis, lesional scalp showed greater clonality than normal scalp did.

This TCR was recovered from a human donor with alopecia areata. The chain is built from TRBV30 and TRBJ1-1; tentatively, D is TRBD1 (5 bases). The sample was CD4+ T cells sorted from blood, taken at week 4, from a patient treated with tofacitinib. The CDR3 nucleotides are TGTGCCTGGAGTGTAGGGGTGAACACTGAAGCTTTCTTT. The encoded protein is CAWSVGVNTEAFF.